This T cell receptor beta chain was retrieved from a study of blood T cell repertoires in COVID-19. For the study at large: The United States, Italy and Spain provided the acute and convalescent COVID-19 samples. PBMCs, B-cell-depleted T cells, or T cells were the source of the cDNA or gDNA that made up the material.

Per the authors' pipeline: Estimation of nucleated cell counts was performed using reference gene primer amplification. The table came from immunoSEQ multiplex PCR; TCRdb's copy has only in-frame clones and leaves some out. V and J calls and clone size follow that table, whereas D and trimming were derived from the DNA. The table has about 250,000 clones, roughly 89% seen once. CDR1 is MNHEY, CDR2 SVGAGI, per germline. The CDR3 runs to 14 residues. V shed 6 bases, J shed 7 bases, and the junction held 9 bases outside the gene matches. Sequencing was performed on peripheral blood. This TCR was sampled from a woman aged 40 to 50 who had recovered from COVID-19. The chain uses TRBV6-5 and TRBJ1-2; 9 bases line up with TRBD1. CDR3 bases: TGTGCCAGCAGGTCCGGGACAGGGTTTCTTGGCTACACCTTC. As protein: CASRSGTGFLGYTF.